This T cell receptor (beta chain) was captured in a study of PD-1 blockade in classical Hodgkin lymphoma. This clone came up a few times. Its antigen is unknown. This CDR3 spans 13 amino acids. Trimming cost V 6 bases and J 1 base, with 9 bases left between them. From germline, CDR1 is MNHEY and CDR2 SVGAGI. Produced via immunoSEQ multiplex PCR; TCRdb's table is partial and in-frame only. Of some 38,000 clones listed, about 82% are singletons. Patients all relapsed after autologous stem cell transplantation, and there was variation in brentuximab vedotin exposure. Study-wide results and caveats: Baseline TCR diversity was reportedly lower in newly diagnosed patients than in healthy donors. It was reported as lower still in relapsed/refractory patients.

The source material was peripheral blood mononuclear cells (PBMCs), sampled at baseline. This clonotype was sampled from a human donor with classical Hodgkin lymphoma. The chain joins TRBV6-5 to TRBJ1-1, with D unclear. The CDR3 loop is CASRRPENTEAFF. CDR3 DNA: TGTGCCAGCAGGAGACCGGAGAACACTGAAGCTTTCTTT.